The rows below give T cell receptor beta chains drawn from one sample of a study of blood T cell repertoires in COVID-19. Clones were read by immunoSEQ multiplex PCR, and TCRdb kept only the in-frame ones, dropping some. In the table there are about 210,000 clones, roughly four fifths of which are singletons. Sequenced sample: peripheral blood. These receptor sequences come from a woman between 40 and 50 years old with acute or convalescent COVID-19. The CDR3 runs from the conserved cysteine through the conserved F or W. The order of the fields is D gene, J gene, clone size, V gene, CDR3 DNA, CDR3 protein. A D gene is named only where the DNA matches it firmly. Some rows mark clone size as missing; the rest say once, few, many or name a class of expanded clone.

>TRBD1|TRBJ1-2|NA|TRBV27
TGTGCCAGCAGCGACGGGGGACAGGGGGCGTCAGGCTATGGCTACACCTTC
CASSDGGQGASGYGYTF
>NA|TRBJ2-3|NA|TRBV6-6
TGTGCCAGCAATATACGAGGGTCCGCAGATACGCAGTATTTT
CASNIRGSADTQYF
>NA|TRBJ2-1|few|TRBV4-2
TGTGCCAGCAGCCAAACTGCTAGCTCCTACAATGAGCAGTTCTTC
CASSQTASSYNEQFF
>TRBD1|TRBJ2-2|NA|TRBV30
TGTGCCTTTGAGGTGACAGGGGATACCGGGGAGCTGTTTTTT
CAFEVTGDTGELFF
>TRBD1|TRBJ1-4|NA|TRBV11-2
TGTGCCAGCAGCTTGGACAGGGTGGCTGAAAAACTGTTTTTT
CASSLDRVAEKLFF
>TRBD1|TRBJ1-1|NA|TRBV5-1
TGCGCCAGCAGCTTGGCCACAGGGGCGTTAAAAGCTTTCTTT
CASSLATGALKAFF
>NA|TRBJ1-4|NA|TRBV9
TGTGCCAGCAGCGTAGGGGCAGGGTCCAATGAAAAACTGTTTTTT
CASSVGAGSNEKLFF
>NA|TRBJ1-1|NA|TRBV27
TGTGCCAGCAGTCCCCTCGGGGAGGGGAGGTGGGTTGAAGCTTTCTTT
CASSPLGEGRWVEAFF
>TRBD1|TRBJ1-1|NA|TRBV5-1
TGCGCCAGCAGTTTTTTGACAGGGGGCGCCCCTGAAGCTTTCTTT
CASSFLTGGAPEAFF
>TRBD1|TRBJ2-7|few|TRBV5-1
TGCGCCAGCAGGCCCGGGGACAGGGCCGAGCAGTACTTC
CASRPGDRAEQYF
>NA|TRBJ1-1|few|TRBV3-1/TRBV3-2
TGTGCCAGCAGCCGAACCCCGGGGGGATCCACTGAAGCTTTCTTT
CASSRTPGGSTEAFF
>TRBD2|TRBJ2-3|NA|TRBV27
TGTGCCAGCAGCCCTGGACTAGCGGCAGATACGCAGTATTTT
CASSPGLAADTQYF
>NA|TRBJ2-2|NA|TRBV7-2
TGTGCCAGCAGTATTCCCCGGCCCGACGTTCGGGTCACCGGGGAGCTGTTTTTT
CASSIPRPDVRVTGELFF
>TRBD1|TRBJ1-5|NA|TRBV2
TGTGCCAGCAGCAAGACAGGGGGCAATCAGCCCCAGCATTTT
CASSKTGGNQPQHF
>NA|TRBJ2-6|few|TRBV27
TGTGCCAGCAGTATAGCGGCCGGGCCCTCTGGGGCCAACGTCCTGACTTTC
CASSIAAGPSGANVLTF
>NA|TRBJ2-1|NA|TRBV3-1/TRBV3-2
TGTGCCAGCAGCGCTACTTGGTATGAGCAGTTCTTC
CASSATWYEQFF
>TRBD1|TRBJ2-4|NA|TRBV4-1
TGCGCCAGCAGCCAAGTTACAGGGGAAATACTTTACTTC
CASSQVTGEILYF
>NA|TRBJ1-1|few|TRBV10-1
TGCGCCAGCAGCATTAACTGGAACACTGAAGCTTTCTTT
CASSINWNTEAFF
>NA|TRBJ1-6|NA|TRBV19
TGTGCCAGCTCCGCCCAGGGAGGGTTGAATTCACCCCTCCACTTT
CASSAQGGLNSPLHF
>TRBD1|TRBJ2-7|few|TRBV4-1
TGCGCCAGCAGCCAAGACGGGACAGGGGGATCCTACGAGCAGTACTTC
CASSQDGTGGSYEQYF
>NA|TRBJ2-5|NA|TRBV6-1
TGTGCCAGCAGTGAAGAGCGGGACAACCAAGAGACCCAGTACTTC
CASSEERDNQETQYF
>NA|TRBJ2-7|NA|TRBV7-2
TGTGCCAGCAGCTTAGTTTCTGCCTACGAGCAGTACTTC
CASSLVSAYEQYF
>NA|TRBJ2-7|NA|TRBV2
TGTGCCAGCAGTGAAGTCCTTAGCTCCTACGAGCAGTACTTC
CASSEVLSSYEQYF
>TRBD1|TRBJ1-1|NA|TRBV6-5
TGTGCCACTTGGGGACAGGGGGTGACTGAAGCTTTCTTT
CATWGQGVTEAFF
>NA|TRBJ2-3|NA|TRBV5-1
TGCGCCAGCAGCTTGGCAGGAGGGGGCCGCACAGATACGCAGTATTTT
CASSLAGGGRTDTQYF
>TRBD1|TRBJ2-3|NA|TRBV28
TGTGCCAGCAGCCCCGGACAGGCCGGAGATACGCAGTATTTT
CASSPGQAGDTQYF
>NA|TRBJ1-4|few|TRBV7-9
TGTGCCAGCAGCTTAGAGGGTGGACAGCGTGATTTT
CASSLEGGQRDF
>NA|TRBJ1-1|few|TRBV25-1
TGTGCCAGCAGTTTCGGGATCGGTGGGGGGACTGAAGCTTTCTTT
CASSFGIGGGTEAFF
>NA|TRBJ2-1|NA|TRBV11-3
TGTGCCAGCAGCTTACGTAGTAACTATGAGCAGTTCTTC
CASSLRSNYEQFF
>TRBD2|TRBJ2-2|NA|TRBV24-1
TGTGCCACCAGTGCAGAGACTAGCGGGAGGCGGGAGCTGTTTTTT
CATSAETSGRRELFF
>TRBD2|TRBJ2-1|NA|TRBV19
TGTGCCAGAGCCCTAGCGGGAGAATCCTCGAGCGGTGAGCAGTTCTTC
CARALAGESSSGEQFF
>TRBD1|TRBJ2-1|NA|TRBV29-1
TGCAGCGTTGATAGGGGACAGGGGGGGTTCTTC
CSVDRGQGGFF
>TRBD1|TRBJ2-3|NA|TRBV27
TGTGCCAGCGGCTCGTGGACGACAGGGGGGCCAGATACGCAGTATTTT
CASGSWTTGGPDTQYF
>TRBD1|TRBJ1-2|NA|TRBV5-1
TGCGCCAGCAGCTTGGACAGGACAGGACTTGGCTACACCTTC
CASSLDRTGLGYTF
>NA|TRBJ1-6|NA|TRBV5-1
TGCGCCAGCAGCTTGGATGGGAGCTCCTATAATTCACCCCTCCACTTT
CASSLDGSSYNSPLHF
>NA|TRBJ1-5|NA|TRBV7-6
TGTGCCAGCAGCTTAGCCCGAGAAAAGCCCCAGCATTTT
CASSLAREKPQHF
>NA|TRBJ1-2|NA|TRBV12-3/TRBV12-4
TGTGCCAGCAGTTTTCATCTGGGCGGCTACACCTTC
CASSFHLGGYTF